This T cell receptor (beta chain) was documented in a study of T cell responses to AZD1222 COVID-19 vaccine. TCRdb keeps only in-frame clones here, not all; method: immunoSEQ multiplex PCR. The table has some 110,000 clones, 75% to 90% seen once. Germline assignment: CDR1 SGDLS and CDR2 YYNGEE. The germline V and J ends were trimmed by 0 bases and 1 base, with 12 bases remaining between them. The CDR3 contains 16 residues. The sequencing here drew on peripheral blood, taken on day 0 of AZD1222 vaccination. The clonotype was recovered from an adult in good health. The gene calls are TRBV9 and TRBJ2-3; perhaps D is TRBD1 or TRBD2 (5 bases each). The CDR3 DNA follows: TGTGCCAGCAGCGTAGAGAGGGTGGGGGGCACAGATACGCAGTATTTT. Its protein product is CASSVERVGGTDTQYF.